The 30 T cell receptor beta chains presented below share a single source sample, sequenced in a study of T cells in Graves' hyperthyroidism and ophthalmopathy. There were TCR beta CDR3 regions amplified from RNA transcripts. Carried out on the TCR CDR3, a first-round RT-PCR used the HTBI primer set. TCRdb analysed the multiplex PCR reads with MiXCR anew, one entry per CDR3 protein. Of 350,000 to 400,000 distinct CDR3 sequences in the sample, approximately 14% were seen once. The specimen sequenced was blood. Every receptor here comes from a woman in her fifties or sixties with Graves' hyperthyroidism.

At least ten counts were recorded for this clonotype. The rearrangement uses TRBV3-1 and TRBJ2-7; 7 bases match TRBD1. The germline gives CDR1 LGHDT, CDR2 YNNKEL (reference sequence). The V and J ends lost 5 bases and 3 bases, in that order; junction bases with no gene match: 4. The CDR3 is 13 amino acids. The CDR3 DNA reads as TGTGCCAGCAGCGGGGGACAGAGCTACGAGCAGTACTTC. Translating it yields CASSGGQSYEQYF.

This clonotype has a count of ten or more. The chain is built from TRBV10-3 and TRBJ2-7; D is perhaps TRBD1 (6 bases). There are 13 residues in the CDR3. The V and J ends lost 5 bases and 4 bases respectively, with 12 bases between them. Per the germline V gene, CDR1 is ENHRY and CDR2 is SYGVKD. The CDR3 here is CAISRTEGYEQYF. CDR3 bases: TGTGCCATCAGTAGGACAGAGGGGTACGAGCAGTACTTC.

At least ten counts were recorded for this clonotype. The gene calls are TRBV28 and TRBJ2-5, with TRBD1 matching 10 bases. This CDR3 has 16 amino acids. The J segment lost 7 bases and the V segment lost 5 bases, leaving 13 bases of the junction unmatched. Germline V gives CDR1 MDHEN, CDR2 SYDVKM. This CDR3 reads CASSASPGQGLGTQYF. CDR3 nucleotides: TGTGCCAGCAGTGCCTCTCCGGGACAGGGGCTGGGGACCCAGTACTTC. Full variable domain (outside the CDR3, taken from reference TRBV28 and TRBJ2-5): DVKVTQSSRYLVKRTGEKVFLECVQDMDHENMFWYRQDPGLGLRLIYFSYDVKMKEKGDIPEGYSVSREKKERFSLILESASTNQTSMYLCASSASPGQGLGTQYFGPGTRLLVL.

This chain joins TRBV5-5 and TRBJ1-5, with D hard to call. Trimming took 0 bases from V and 2 from J, leaving 12 bases between them. The CDR3 length is 16 residues. Germline loops: CDR1 SGHKS, CDR2 YYEKEE (reference sequence). This CDR3 reads CASSLGLSLRNQPQHF. CDR3 DNA: TGTGCCAGCAGCTTGGGCCTCTCCTTACGCAATCAGCCCCAGCATTTT.

This clonotype came up many times. The J gene is TRBJ2-2, the V gene TRBV11-3; the match to TRBD2 covers 10 bases. V was pared by 5 bases and J by 7 bases, with 10 bases of the junction left unmatched. Germline V gives CDR1 SGHNT, CDR2 YENEEA. The length of the CDR3 is 16 residues. This CDR3 is CASSPRLAGVIGELFF. CDR3 nucleotide sequence: TGTGCCAGCAGCCCCCGGCTAGCGGGAGTAATCGGGGAGCTGTTTTTT.

This clonotype has a single count. A clone one base away is much larger, so this may be a read error. This rearrangement joins TRBV28 to TRBJ1-2, with D possibly being TRBD1 (5 bases). There are 11 residues in the CDR3. Germline lookup yields CDR1 MDHEN and CDR2 SYDVKM. CDR3 region: CAGSPDSRYTF. Written as DNA, the CDR3 is TGTGCCGGCAGCCCCGACAGCCGCTACACCTTC.

This clonotype was counted a few times. A clone one base away is much larger, so this may be a read error. The rearrangement joins TRBV11-3 to TRBJ1-2; D ambiguous. The CDR3 is 13 residues long. Germline V gene sequence: CDR1 SGHNT, CDR2 YENEEA. The DNA of the CDR3 is TGTGCCGGCAGCGGAACCACAGAGGGTAGCTACACCTTC. It codes for CAGSGTTEGSYTF. Based on the CDR3 plus reference TRBV11-3 and TRBJ1-2, the full variable domain is EAGVVQSPRYKIIEKKQPVAFWCNPISGHNTLYWYLQNLGQGPELLIRYENEEAVDDSQLPKDRFSAERLKGVDSTLKIQPAELGDSAVYLCAGSGTTEGSYTFGSGTRLTVV.

The chain couples TRBV11-2 to TRBJ2-7; D gene uncertain. Germline values: CDR1 SGHAT, CDR2 FQNNGV. Trimming shortened V by 5 bases and J by 7 bases, and 12 bases separated the two germline ends. This CDR3 comprises 12 residues. The CDR3 loop reads CASSRNYVEQYF. The DNA for the CDR3 is TGTGCCAGCAGCCGCAACTACGTGGAGCAGTACTTC. Together with reference TRBV11-2 and TRBJ2-7, the CDR3 gives the full variable domain: EAGVAQSPRYKIIEKRQSVAFWCNPISGHATLYWYQQILGQGPKLLIQFQNNGVVDDSQLPKDRFSAERLKGVDSTLKIQPAKLEDSAVYLCASSRNYVEQYFGPGTRLTVT.

This clonotype was found many times. This chain connects TRBV7-9 to TRBJ2-7; D is possibly TRBD1 (5 bases). Per the germline V gene, CDR1 is SEHNR and CDR2 is FQNEAQ (reference sequence). Trimming stripped 5 bases from V and 5 bases from J, with 16 bases between. The CDR3 runs to 14 residues. The CDR3 here is CASSPRQGYHEQYF. CDR3 bases: TGTGCCAGCAGCCCAAGGCAGGGCTACCACGAGCAGTACTTC.

The CDR3 sequence is CATSAPPDEKLFF. CDR3 sequence (DNA): TGTGCCACCAGTGCCCCTCCGGATGAAAAACTGTTTTTT. The chain joins TRBV24-1 to TRBJ1-4, with D hard to call. The germline CDR1 and CDR2 sequences are KGHDR and SFDVKD. This CDR3 has 13 residues. V dropped 5 bases and J dropped 6 bases, with 9 bases sitting between them.

The sample holds many counts of this clonotype. The chain carries TRBV27 and TRBJ1-1; possible D gene TRBD1, 5 bases. This CDR3 spans 15 amino acids. In germline, CDR1 is MNHEY, CDR2 SMNVEV (reference sequence). Trimming stripped 1 base from V and 6 bases from J, with 15 bases between. As DNA, the CDR3 is TGTGCCAGCAGTTTATGGGCGGGGGGACTCCCTGAAGCTTTCTTT. The encoded protein is CASSLWAGGLPEAFF.

This clonotype was counted ten times or more. V is TRBV20-1 and J is TRBJ2-2; D perhaps matches TRBD1 (6 bases). Trimming took 6 bases from V and 5 from J, leaving 16 bases between them. CDR3 length equals 14 residues. The germline CDR1 and CDR2 sequences are DFQATT and SNEGSKA (reference sequence). The DNA for the CDR3 is TGCAGTGCCACCGACACAGGGCGAACCGGGGAGCTGTTTTTT. This sequence encodes CSATDTGRTGELFF.

The rearrangement links TRBV9 to TRBJ2-1; D is uncertain. Germline values: CDR1 SGDLS, CDR2 YYNGEE. The germline V and J ends were trimmed by 3 bases and 8 bases, with 6 bases remaining between them. CDR3 length equals 11 residues. CDR3 loop: CASSAVDEQFF. CDR3 in DNA: TGTGCCAGCAGCGCAGTAGATGAGCAGTTCTTC. The variable domain in full, completed from reference TRBV9 and TRBJ2-1, reads DSGVTQTPKHLITATGQRVTLRCSPRSGDLSVYWYQQSLDQGLQFLIQYYNGEERAKGNILERFSAQQFPDLHSELNLSSLELGDSALYFCASSAVDEQFFGPGTRLTVL.

This clonotype occurred many times. The chain joins TRBV10-3 to TRBJ2-7; 9 bases match TRBD2. The trim removed 6 bases at V and 2 bases at J, leaving 8 bases unmatched. The CDR3 covers 15 residues. The germline gives CDR1 ENHRY, CDR2 SYGVKD. The CDR3 loop is CAISRLAEGTYEQYF. In nucleotides, the CDR3 is TGTGCCATCAGCCGACTAGCGGAGGGTACCTACGAGCAGTACTTC.

This clonotype has ten or more counts. The gene calls are TRBV11-2 and TRBJ2-1, with D unresolved. Germline V gives CDR1 SGHAT, CDR2 FQNNGV. The germline V and J ends were trimmed by 4 bases and 0 bases, with 10 bases remaining between them. The length of the CDR3 is 15 residues. The CDR3 here is CASSSLTGSYNEQFF. As DNA, the CDR3 is TGTGCCAGCAGCTCCTTGACTGGCTCCTACAATGAGCAGTTCTTC.

This clonotype has only a few counts. The CDR3 nucleotides read TGTGCCAGCTCACCATCCGGGACAGGGGATAATTCACCCCTCCACTTT. This codes for CASSPSGTGDNSPLHF. V gene TRBV18 combines with J gene TRBJ1-6; 10 bases are shared with TRBD1. CDR3 length equals 16 residues. Germline V lookup: CDR1 KGHSH, CDR2 LQKENI. V lost 2 bases, J lost 5 bases, and 3 bases stayed unmatched.

This clonotype was observed many times. V usage is TRBV12-3 or TRBV12-4 and J usage is TRBJ1-2, with D maybe TRBD1 (5 bases). V shed 5 bases and J shed 0 bases, with 25 bases lying between them. The CDR3 sequence is 19 residues long. In nucleotides, the CDR3 is TGTGCCAGCAGTCCCCTATCTACAACCGCAGGGAGGGCTAACTATGGCTACACCTTC. As protein: CASSPLSTTAGRANYGYTF.

This clonotype was recorded many times. The rearrangement joins TRBV29-1 to TRBJ2-3; the match to TRBD2 covers 7 bases. The trim removed 3 bases at V and 0 bases at J, leaving 3 bases unmatched. Germline V gene data show CDR1 as SQVTM and CDR2 as ANQGSEA. This CDR3 is built from 14 residues. The CDR3: CSVEGGASTDTQYF. The CDR3 DNA sequence: TGCAGCGTTGAGGGAGGGGCAAGCACAGATACGCAGTATTTT.

The chain combines TRBV5-1 with TRBJ2-7; TRBD2 aligns across 7 bases. The trim removed 0 bases at V and 6 bases at J, leaving 12 bases unmatched. Germline CDR1 reads SGHRS; CDR2 reads YFSETQ. The CDR3 has 16 residues. The CDR3 sequence is CASSLDPGGPPSEQYF. The CDR3 DNA reads as TGCGCCAGCAGCTTGGATCCGGGAGGACCCCCCTCCGAGCAGTACTTC. Variable domain in full (rest from reference TRBV5-1 and TRBJ2-7): KAGVTQTPRYLIKTRGQQVTLSCSPISGHRSVSWYQQTPGQGLQFLFEYFSETQRNKGNFPGRFSGRQFSNSRSEMNVSTLELGDSALYLCASSLDPGGPPSEQYFGPGTRLTVT.

Regarding this clonotype: This is likely an artifact of a read error, given a far larger clone one base away. The chain employs TRBV20-1 and TRBJ1-1, with a possible D match to TRBD1 (6 bases). The CDR3 is made up of 11 amino acids. V lost 3 bases to trimming and J lost 6 bases, with 8 bases between them. The V gene's germline CDR1 is DFQATT and CDR2 SNEGSKA (reference sequence). In nucleotides, the CDR3 is TGCAGTGCTAGTAGGGGGGCTGAAGCTTTCTTT. It specifies CSASRGAEAFF.

This clonotype was detected ten times or more. The chain is built from TRBV11-3 and TRBJ2-1; D ambiguous. CDR1 and CDR2 from the germline V gene are SGHNT and YENEEA. V lost 5 bases and J 9 bases, leaving 11 bases between the germline ends. The CDR3 length is 12 residues. The CDR3 loop reads CASSPVTSEQFF. The DNA for the CDR3 is TGTGCCAGCAGCCCCGTTACCAGTGAGCAGTTCTTC.

This clonotype was detected ten times or more. The chain joins TRBV11-2 to TRBJ2-7; D unresolved. The CDR3 covers 14 residues. Germline CDR1 reads SGHAT; CDR2 reads FQNNGV. Trimming took 4 bases from V and 5 from J, leaving 15 bases between them. The CDR3 bases are TGTGCCAGCAGCTCACCTCGGTTTGGGAACGAGCAGTACTTC. This translates into CASSSPRFGNEQYF.

There are many counts of this clonotype. This chain joins TRBV7-3 and TRBJ2-2, with D possibly matching TRBD2 (6 bases). The germline CDR1 and CDR2 sequences are SGHTA and FQGTGA. The germline V and J ends were trimmed by 6 bases and 3 bases, with 11 bases remaining between them. This CDR3 region has 14 residues. This CDR3 is CASSRDSYTGELFF. Written as DNA, the CDR3 is TGTGCCAGCAGTCGGGACTCCTACACCGGGGAGCTGTTTTTT.

This clonotype has at least ten counts. The rearrangement uses TRBV27 and TRBJ1-1, with D possibly TRBD1 on 5 matching bases. Germline V CDR1 and CDR2: MNHEY, SMNVEV (reference sequence). V was trimmed by 2 bases and J by 5 bases, leaving 12 bases between them. The length of the CDR3 is 14 residues. The CDR3 DNA follows: TGTGCCAGCAGTTTACTAGGGGAGAGGACTGAAGCTTTCTTT. Translating it yields CASSLLGERTEAFF.

This clonotype was seen a handful of times. The rearrangement links TRBV5-1 to TRBJ1-1; 8 positions agree with TRBD1. In germline, CDR1 is SGHRS, CDR2 YFSETQ. With 3 bases clipped from V and 3 bases from J, the junction kept 4 bases outside the gene matches. CDR3 length: 14 amino acids. The chain's CDR3 is CASSSGGADTEAFF. CDR3 sequence (DNA): TGCGCCAGCAGCTCAGGGGGCGCGGACACTGAAGCTTTCTTT.

This clonotype was seen at least ten times. The V gene is TRBV11-2, the J gene TRBJ1-2; D uncertain. This CDR3 spans 13 amino acids. V was trimmed by 7 bases and J by 8 bases, leaving 17 bases between them. Germline V gene sequence: CDR1 SGHAT, CDR2 FQNNGV. The chain's CDR3 is CASTKDQGLGYTF. CDR3 DNA sequence: TGTGCCAGCACCAAAGACCAAGGGCTAGGCTACACCTTC.

J is TRBJ2-7 and V is TRBV20-1; 12 bases align to TRBD1. The V segment lost 2 bases and the J segment 5 bases; nucleotides outside the gene matches: 4. The CDR3 loop spans 14 amino acids. CDR1 and CDR2 (germline): DFQATT, SNEGSKA (reference sequence). The CDR3 reads CSARRRDRGHEQYF. Written as DNA, the CDR3 is TGCAGTGCTAGAAGGAGGGACAGGGGGCACGAGCAGTACTTC.

This clonotype has ten or more counts. The chain couples TRBV12-3 or TRBV12-4 to TRBJ2-7, with TRBD2 matching over 8 bases. After removal of 2 bases from V and 0 bases from J, the junction contained 9 bases not matched to a gene. The CDR3 runs 17 residues. The CDR3 DNA is TGTGCCAGCAGTTTAAGCCTCCTAGCGGGCAACTCCTACGAGCAGTACTTC. This encodes CASSLSLLAGNSYEQYF.

This clonotype was found many times. The rearrangement links TRBV20-1 to TRBJ1-1; 9 bases map to TRBD1. V gave up 5 bases and J gave up 6 bases; unmatched junction bases: 10. This CDR3 is built from 14 residues. Germline V gene lookup returns CDR1 DFQATT and CDR2 SNEGSKA (reference sequence). CDR3 sequence reads: CSAPRPGQGPEAFF. As DNA, the CDR3 is TGCAGTGCTCCTCGTCCGGGACAGGGACCTGAAGCTTTCTTT.

The sample holds many counts of this clonotype. This rearrangement joins TRBV6-5 to TRBJ1-4, with D uncertain. This CDR3 has 13 residues. Trimming took off 0 bases at V and 7 bases at J, with 6 bases between the two ends. Germline assignment: CDR1 MNHEY and CDR2 SVGAGI. For the CDR3, the DNA is TGTGCCAGCAGTTACTCTGTCTCTGAAAAACTGTTTTTT. Residues: CASSYSVSEKLFF.